What follows are 7 T cell receptor beta chains derived from one specimen sequenced in a study of blood T cell repertoires in COVID-19. Only in-frame clones appear in the TCRdb table, and some are missing; sequencing was by immunoSEQ multiplex PCR. The table has some 130,000 clones, 84% seen once; the top ten hold about 12%. Sample: peripheral blood. Every receptor here comes from a young woman who had recovered from COVID-19.

This chain connects TRBV13 to TRBJ1-5; TRBD1 matches 9 bases. Trimming took 2 bases from V and 1 from J; bases not matched to a gene: 3. Germline V gene lookup returns CDR1 PRHDT and CDR2 FYEKMQ (reference sequence). The CDR3 has 16 residues. The CDR3, as DNA: TGTGCCAGCAGCTTAACCGGACAGGGGAGCAATCAGCCCCAGCATTTT. Protein: CASSLTGQGSNQPQHF.

This clone was seen a single time. The CDR3 DNA sequence: TGTGCCAGCAGCCAAGGGACCGCACAGGGTGAGCAGTTCTTC. Residues: CASSQGTAQGEQFF. The chain recombines TRBV3-1 (or the pseudogene TRBV3-2) with TRBJ2-1, with D maybe TRBD1 (6 bases). The CDR3 totals 14 residues. From germline, CDR1 is LGHDT and CDR2 YNNKEL (reference sequence). Trimming stripped 1 base from V and 9 bases from J, with 13 bases between.

This chain links TRBV5-4 with TRBJ1-1, with D possibly TRBD1 on 5 matching bases. CDR3 length: 15 amino acids. Germline V lookup: CDR1 SGHNT, CDR2 YYREEE (reference sequence). The germline V and J ends were trimmed by 0 bases and 5 bases, with 14 bases remaining between them. The CDR3, as DNA: TGTGCCAGCAGCTTGGACGCCAGGGCGGTAACTGAAGCTTTCTTT. Residues: CASSLDARAVTEAFF.

This chain links TRBV19 with TRBJ2-5; possible D gene TRBD1, 6 bases. Trimming pared 5 bases from V and 2 bases from J, leaving 9 bases between. This CDR3 spans 13 amino acids. Germline V gives CDR1 LNHDA, CDR2 SQIVND (reference sequence). The CDR3, as DNA: TGTGCCAGTAGTTCGGACAGTCAAGAGACCCAGTACTTC. This gives the protein CASSSDSQETQYF.

This clone was picked up one time. The chain is built from TRBV3-1 (or the pseudogene TRBV3-2) and TRBJ1-1, with TRBD1 matching 9 bases. The ends lost 5 bases at V and 7 bases at J; junction bases unmatched: 17. This CDR3 has 17 amino acids. Per germline, CDR1 LGHDT and CDR2 YNNKEL (reference sequence). The CDR3 region is CASSAPGQGGRAREAFF. As DNA, the CDR3 is TGTGCCAGCAGCGCACCGGGACAGGGAGGCAGAGCACGTGAAGCTTTCTTT.

The V call is TRBV4-1, the J call TRBJ2-7; the match to TRBD2 covers 10 bases. Unmatched junction bases numbered 3, after V lost 0 bases and J lost 4 bases. The CDR3 is 15 residues long. Germline V lookup: CDR1 MGHRA, CDR2 YSYEKL. This chain's CDR3 is CASSQDLAGVYEQYF. In DNA, the CDR3 is TGCGCCAGCAGCCAAGATCTAGCGGGGGTTTACGAGCAGTACTTC.

This clone was found a few times. This chain links TRBV2 with TRBJ1-4; no definite D call. Looked up from germline, CDR1 is SNHLY and CDR2 is FYNNEI. The CDR3 contains 11 residues. Trimming shortened V by 6 bases and J by 10 bases, and 9 bases separated the two germline ends. CDR3 protein: CASRPNGKLFF. In nucleotides, the CDR3 is TGTGCCAGCAGGCCCAACGGAAAACTGTTTTTT.